The source of this T cell receptor (beta chain) is a study of lymphopenia after photon versus proton radiotherapy. Concerning this clone: What it binds is unknown.

CDR3 length equals 14 residues. Germline V gives CDR1 ENHRY, CDR2 SYGVKD. V lost 6 bases to trimming and J lost 4 bases, with 12 bases between them. The method was immunoSEQ multiplex PCR; TCRdb's version includes in-frame clones alone and lacks a portion of them. The sample consists of some 42,000 clones, around 83% of them appearing once. Overall study results and limits: Relative stability marked proton patients; photon patients lost diversity and naive cells.

The sequences come from peripheral blood, collected from a patient treated with proton-based radiotherapy. V usage is TRBV10-3 and J usage is TRBJ2-2; D is possibly TRBD1 (5 bases). This TCR was sampled from a woman in her 70s with pancreatic cancer. The CDR3 reads CAISQTDFTGELFF. The CDR3 region has the DNA TGTGCCATCAGCCAGACAGACTTCACCGGGGAGCTGTTTTTT.